Below are 22 T cell receptor beta chains sequenced from a single sample in a study of T cell changes during pregnancy in multiple sclerosis. Assay: immunoSEQ multiplex PCR; the TCRdb copy retains only in-frame clones and omits some. The data hold tens of thousands of clones, with over 90% observed a single time. The sample consisted of peripheral blood, taken in the third trimester of pregnancy. These TCRs come from a female donor with multiple sclerosis, enrolled in a pregnancy study.

The rearrangement uses TRBV6-1 and TRBJ2-7; 10 bases are shared with TRBD1. The junction had 4 bases not matched to a gene; V was cut back by 6 bases and J by 2 bases. Germline CDR1 MNHNS, CDR2 SASEGT. The CDR3 loop spans 14 amino acids. The CDR3: CASRFGTGAYEQYF. For the CDR3, the DNA is TGTGCCAGCAGGTTCGGGACAGGGGCCTACGAGCAGTACTTC.

The chain carries TRBV5-1 and TRBJ1-1, with TRBD1 as a possible D gene (5 bases). This CDR3 contains 16 residues. Germline values: CDR1 SGHRS, CDR2 YFSETQ. V was cut by 4 bases and J by 1 base, with 17 bases left in between. The CDR3 DNA follows: TGCGCCAGCAGCCCCCGGGGGGGGGTGGCGAACACTGAAGCTTTCTTT. The encoded protein is CASSPRGGVANTEAFF.

The gene calls are TRBV4-1 and TRBJ2-7; 11 bases map to TRBD2. After removal of 5 bases from V and 0 bases from J, the junction contained 3 bases not matched to a gene. This CDR3 comprises 15 residues. The germline V gene has CDR1 MGHRA and CDR2 YSYEKL. Written as DNA, the CDR3 is TGCGCCAGCAGCTTAGGGACTAGCGGCTCCTACGAGCAGTACTTC. Protein product: CASSLGTSGSYEQYF.

This chain links TRBV19 with TRBJ2-3, with D tentatively TRBD1 (6 bases). The CDR3 consists of 16 residues. V shed 7 bases and J shed 3 bases, with 20 bases lying between them. Germline V gene sequence: CDR1 LNHDA, CDR2 SQIVND (reference sequence). CDR3 residues: CASTTGPGRVTDTQYF. CDR3 coding DNA: TGTGCCAGTACTACAGGGCCGGGACGGGTGACAGATACGCAGTATTTT.

The chain uses TRBV29-1 and TRBJ1-1; TRBD1 agrees at 7 bases. This CDR3 is 12 amino acids long. J lost 1 base, V lost 7 bases, and 3 bases had no gene match. The germline CDR1 and CDR2 sequences are SQVTM and ANQGSEA. This CDR3 reads CSAGDRNTEAFF. DNA for the CDR3: TGCAGCGCTGGGGACAGGAACACTGAAGCTTTCTTT.

On this clone itself: This specimen includes other DNA sequences encoding the same CDR3. J is TRBJ1-1 and V is TRBV7-2, with 12 bases identical to TRBD1. Germline-derived CDR1 and CDR2 are SGHTA and FQGNSA. The CDR3 extends over 14 amino acids. V gave up 5 bases and J gave up 5 bases; unmatched junction bases: 3. The CDR3 coding sequence is TGTGCCAGCAGCCGGGACAGGGGGCGAACTGAAGCTTTCTTT. It specifies CASSRDRGRTEAFF.

The chain has TRBV7-3 and TRBJ2-1, with D possibly TRBD2 on 6 matching bases. Trimming took 5 bases from V and 5 from J, leaving 16 bases between them. From germline, CDR1 is SGHTA and CDR2 FQGTGA. This CDR3 is built from 15 residues. CDR3 residues: CASSPREGRHNEQFF. In DNA form, the CDR3 reads TGTGCCAGCAGCCCCCGAGAAGGGAGGCACAATGAGCAGTTCTTC.

The chain uses TRBV5-8 and TRBJ2-1; 7 bases fit TRBD1. This CDR3 is 13 amino acids long. Germline-derived CDR1 and CDR2 are SGHTS and YDEGEE. V shed 0 bases, J shed 6 bases, and the junction held 0 bases outside the gene matches. CDR3 protein: CASSLGQGNEQFF. CDR3 bases: TGTGCCAGCAGCTTGGGACAGGGCAATGAGCAGTTCTTC.

The V and J genes are TRBV19 and TRBJ2-3; maybe TRBD2 (5 bases). The CDR3 consists of 12 residues. Trimming removed 7 bases at V and 1 base at J, with 6 bases between. Looked up from germline, CDR1 is LNHDA and CDR2 is SQIVND (reference sequence). In DNA form, the CDR3 reads TGTGCCAGTAAGGGAGGCACAGATACGCAGTATTTT. Residues: CASKGGTDTQYF.

The genes are TRBV9 and TRBJ1-1; no clear D. The germline CDR1 and CDR2 sequences are SGDLS and YYNGEE. V gave up 1 base and J gave up 4 bases, with 14 bases separating them. CDR3 length equals 15 residues. CDR3 loop: CASSVTSDAATEAFF. In DNA, the CDR3 is TGTGCCAGCAGCGTAACTAGTGACGCCGCCACTGAAGCTTTCTTT.

V gene TRBV7-9 combines with J gene TRBJ2-7, with 10 bases identical to TRBD1. The germline gives CDR1 SEHNR, CDR2 FQNEAQ (reference sequence). CDR3 length: 15 amino acids. The V segment lost 5 bases and the J segment 4 bases; nucleotides outside the gene matches: 8. CDR3 sequence: CASSPLTGGKYEQYF. CDR3 DNA sequence: TGTGCCAGCAGCCCACTGACAGGGGGCAAGTACGAGCAGTACTTC.

The chain joins TRBV18 to TRBJ1-2, with D perhaps matching TRBD1 (5 bases). CDR1 and CDR2 (germline): KGHSH, LQKENI. Trimming pared 2 bases from V and 0 bases from J, leaving 16 bases between. The CDR3 has 17 amino acids. DNA of the CDR3: TGTGCCAGCTCACCATATTACCCCCGACAGTCTAACTATGGCTACACCTTC. The encoded protein is CASSPYYPRQSNYGYTF.

The chain combines TRBV27 with TRBJ2-7, with TRBD2 matching over 7 bases. Germline V gene lookup returns CDR1 MNHEY and CDR2 SMNVEV (reference sequence). CDR3 length equals 13 residues. V shed 6 bases and J 2 bases; nucleotides not matched to a gene: 4. This CDR3 reads CASRLGLAYEQYF. As DNA, the CDR3 is TGTGCCAGCAGGCTAGGACTAGCCTACGAGCAGTACTTC.

This chain joins TRBV28 and TRBJ2-2; D possibly corresponds to TRBD1 (5 bases). This CDR3 comprises 15 residues. Germline loops: CDR1 MDHEN, CDR2 SYDVKM. V was clipped by 2 bases and J by 7 bases, with 14 bases between them. CDR3 in DNA: TGTGCCAGCAGTTTAACCAGGGAATTGGGCGGGGAGCTGTTTTTT. Protein product: CASSLTRELGGELFF.

The chain combines TRBV2 with TRBJ2-2; TRBD1 matches at 8 bases. Germline V CDR1 and CDR2: SNHLY, FYNNEI. CDR3 length: 14 amino acids. V dropped 7 bases and J dropped 7; count of bases not matched to a gene: 8. The CDR3 bases are TGTGCCAGCAACCCCCAGGGGGCCGACGGGGAGCTGTTTTTT. It is translated as CASNPQGADGELFF.

In nucleotides, the CDR3 is TGTGCCAGCAGCTTTGAGGCGGAATCCTACGAGCAGTACTTC. Protein: CASSFEAESYEQYF. The chain links TRBV7-2 to TRBJ2-7, with D hard to call. Germline lookup yields CDR1 SGHTA and CDR2 FQGNSA. V lost 3 bases to trimming and J lost 1 base, with 10 bases between them. The CDR3 contains 14 residues.

The chain uses TRBV7-8 and TRBJ1-2; the match to TRBD1 covers 9 bases. CDR1 and CDR2 (germline): SGHVS, FQNEAQ. This CDR3 region has 18 residues. Trimming at V came to 1 base and at J to 0 bases, leaving 9 bases not matched to a gene. Here the CDR3 reads CASSLGFDRGYANYGYTF. CDR3 nucleotides: TGTGCCAGCAGCTTAGGGTTTGACAGGGGGTACGCTAACTATGGCTACACCTTC.

This chain links TRBV13 with TRBJ2-1; maybe TRBD2 (5 bases). Germline V gives CDR1 PRHDT, CDR2 FYEKMQ (reference sequence). The CDR3 runs to 13 residues. Trimming removed 6 bases from V and 6 bases from J, with 12 bases in between. For the CDR3, the DNA is TGTGCCAGCAGTGAAACTAGAGGCAATGAGCAGTTCTTC. It yields the protein CASSETRGNEQFF.

The chain has TRBV11-1 and TRBJ2-7; the match to TRBD1 covers 10 bases. CDR1 and CDR2 (germline): SGHAT, FQDESV (reference sequence). The CDR3 has 15 residues. Trimming at V came to 5 bases and at J to 3 bases, leaving 7 bases not matched to a gene. CDR3 coding DNA: TGTGCCAGCAGCCCGAGGGACAGGGGTCTCTACGAGCAGTACTTC. Translation gives CASSPRDRGLYEQYF.

The chain recombines TRBV27 with TRBJ2-1; no clear D gene. The V end was cut by 5 bases, the J end by 1 base, with 6 bases between. The CDR3 is 13 residues long. Germline V gene sequence: CDR1 MNHEY, CDR2 SMNVEV (reference sequence). In DNA form, the CDR3 reads TGTGCCAGCAGTAGTCGGTCCTACAATGAGCAGTTCTTC. It specifies CASSSRSYNEQFF.

The count of this clone is one. The chain joins TRBV7-2 to TRBJ2-3; TRBD1 matches at 7 bases. This CDR3 spans 15 amino acids. Germline V gene data show CDR1 as SGHTA and CDR2 as FQGNSA. V dropped 3 bases and J dropped 5; count of bases not matched to a gene: 8. The CDR3 protein is CASSFALGGGDTQYF. The CDR3 coding sequence is TGTGCCAGCAGCTTCGCACTAGGGGGCGGAGATACGCAGTATTTT.

V usage is TRBV14 and J usage is TRBJ2-7, with 7 bases aligning to TRBD2. The CDR3 has 13 amino acids. The J segment lost 6 bases and the V segment lost 1 base, leaving 3 bases of the junction unmatched. Germline CDR1 reads SGHDN; CDR2 reads FVKESK. The chain's CDR3 is CASSQAGGGEQYF. The CDR3 region has the DNA TGTGCCAGCAGCCAAGCGGGAGGTGGCGAGCAGTACTTC. The full variable domain, with the rest looked up from reference TRBV14 and TRBJ2-7, is EAGVTQFPSHSVIEKGQTVTLRCDPISGHDNLYWYRRVMGKEIKFLLHFVKESKQDESGMPNNRFLAERTGGTYSTLKVQPAELEDSGVYFCASSQAGGGEQYFGPGTRLTVT.